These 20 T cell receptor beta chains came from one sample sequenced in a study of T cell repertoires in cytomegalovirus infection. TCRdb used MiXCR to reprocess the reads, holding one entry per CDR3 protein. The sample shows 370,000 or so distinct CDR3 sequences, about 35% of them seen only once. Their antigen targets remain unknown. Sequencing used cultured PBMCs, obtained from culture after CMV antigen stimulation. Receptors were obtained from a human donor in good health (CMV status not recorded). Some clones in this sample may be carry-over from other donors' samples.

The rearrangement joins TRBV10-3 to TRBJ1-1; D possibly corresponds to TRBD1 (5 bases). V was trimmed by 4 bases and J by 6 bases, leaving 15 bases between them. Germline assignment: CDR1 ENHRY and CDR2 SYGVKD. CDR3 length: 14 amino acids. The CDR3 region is CAISVRDVHAEAFF. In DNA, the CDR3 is TGTGCCATCAGTGTCCGGGACGTACACGCTGAAGCTTTCTTT.

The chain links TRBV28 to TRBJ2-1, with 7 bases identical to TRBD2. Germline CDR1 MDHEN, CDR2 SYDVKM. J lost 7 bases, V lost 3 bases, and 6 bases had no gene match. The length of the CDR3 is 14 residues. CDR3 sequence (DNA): TGTGCCAGCAGTTTCAGTGGCGGGAGAAATGAGCAGTTCTTC. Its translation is CASSFSGGRNEQFF.

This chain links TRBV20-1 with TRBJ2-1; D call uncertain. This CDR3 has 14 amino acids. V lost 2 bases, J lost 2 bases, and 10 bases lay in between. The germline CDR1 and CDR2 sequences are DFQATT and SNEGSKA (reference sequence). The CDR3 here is CSARKSPTYNEQFF. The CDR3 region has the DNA TGCAGTGCTAGAAAGAGCCCAACCTACAATGAGCAGTTCTTC.

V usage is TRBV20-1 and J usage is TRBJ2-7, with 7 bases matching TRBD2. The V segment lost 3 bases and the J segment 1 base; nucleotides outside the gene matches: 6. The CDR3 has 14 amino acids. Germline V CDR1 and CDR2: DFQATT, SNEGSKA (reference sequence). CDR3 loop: CSARGGSGSYEQYF. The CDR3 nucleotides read TGCAGTGCTAGGGGCGGGAGCGGGTCCTACGAGCAGTACTTC.

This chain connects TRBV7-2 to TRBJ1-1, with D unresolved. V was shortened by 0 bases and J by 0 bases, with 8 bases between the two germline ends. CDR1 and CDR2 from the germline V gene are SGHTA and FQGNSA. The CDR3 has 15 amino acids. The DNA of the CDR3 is TGTGCCAGCAGCTTAGCGCGGACGGTGAACACTGAAGCTTTCTTT. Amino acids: CASSLARTVNTEAFF.

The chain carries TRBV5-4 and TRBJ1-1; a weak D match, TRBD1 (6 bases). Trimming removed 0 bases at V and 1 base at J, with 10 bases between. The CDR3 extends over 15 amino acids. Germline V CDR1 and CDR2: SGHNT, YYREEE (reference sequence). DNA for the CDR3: TGTGCCAGCAGCTTGGGGTGGGGGGCGAACACTGAAGCTTTCTTT. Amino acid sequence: CASSLGWGANTEAFF.

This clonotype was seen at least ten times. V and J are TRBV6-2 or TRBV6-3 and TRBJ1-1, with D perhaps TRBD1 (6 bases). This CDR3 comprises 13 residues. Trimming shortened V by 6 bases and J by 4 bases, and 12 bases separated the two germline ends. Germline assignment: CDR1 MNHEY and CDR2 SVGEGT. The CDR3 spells CASSPGAVTEAFF. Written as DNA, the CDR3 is TGTGCCAGCAGCCCGGGGGCCGTCACTGAAGCTTTCTTT.

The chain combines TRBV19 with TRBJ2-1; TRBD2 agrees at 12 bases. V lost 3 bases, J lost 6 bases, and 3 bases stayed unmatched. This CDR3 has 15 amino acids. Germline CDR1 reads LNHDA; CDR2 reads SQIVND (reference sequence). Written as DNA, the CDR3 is TGTGCCAGTAGTATCCGACTAGCGGGAGCCAATGAGCAGTTCTTC. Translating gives CASSIRLAGANEQFF.

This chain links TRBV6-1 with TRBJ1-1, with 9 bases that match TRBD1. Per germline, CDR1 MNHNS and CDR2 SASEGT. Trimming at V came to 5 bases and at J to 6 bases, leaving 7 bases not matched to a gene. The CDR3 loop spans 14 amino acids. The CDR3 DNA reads TGTGCCAGCAGTCCAGACAGGGGGTCCTCTGAAGCTTTCTTT. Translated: CASSPDRGSSEAFF.

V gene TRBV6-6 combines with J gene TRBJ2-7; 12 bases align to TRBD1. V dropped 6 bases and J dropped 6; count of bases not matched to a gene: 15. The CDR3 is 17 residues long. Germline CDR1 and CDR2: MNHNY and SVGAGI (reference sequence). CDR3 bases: TGTGCCAGCAGAACCGGGACAGGGGGCCTCCTTCTTGGCGAGCAGTACTTC. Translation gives CASRTGTGGLLLGEQYF.

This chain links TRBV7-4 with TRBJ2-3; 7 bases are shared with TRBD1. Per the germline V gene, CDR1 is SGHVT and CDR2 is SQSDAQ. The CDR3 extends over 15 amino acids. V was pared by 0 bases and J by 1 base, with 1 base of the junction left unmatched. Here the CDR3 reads CASSLAGQGTDTQYF. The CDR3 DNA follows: TGTGCCAGCAGCTTAGCCGGACAGGGCACAGATACGCAGTATTTT.

CDR3 in amino acids: CASSFTDADTQYF. The CDR3 coding sequence is TGTGCCAGCAGTTTTACAGATGCAGATACGCAGTATTTT. The V and J genes are TRBV27 and TRBJ2-3; D is uncertain. Trimming removed 3 bases at V and 4 bases at J, with 8 bases between. The CDR3 is 13 amino acids. The V gene's germline CDR1 is MNHEY and CDR2 SMNVEV (reference sequence).

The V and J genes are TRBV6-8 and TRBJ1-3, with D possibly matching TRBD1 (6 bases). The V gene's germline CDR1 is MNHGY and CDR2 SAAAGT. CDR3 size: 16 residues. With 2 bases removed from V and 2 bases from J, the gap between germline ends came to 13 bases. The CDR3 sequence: CASSYSRGAAGNTIYF. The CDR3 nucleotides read TGTGCCAGCAGTTACAGTCGGGGGGCGGCTGGAAACACCATATATTTT.

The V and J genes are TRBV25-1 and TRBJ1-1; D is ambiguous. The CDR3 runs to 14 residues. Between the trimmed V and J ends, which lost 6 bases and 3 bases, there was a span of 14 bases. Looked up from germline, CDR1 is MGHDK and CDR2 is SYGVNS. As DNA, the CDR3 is TGTGCCAGCAGGACATACACAATGGACACTGAAGCTTTCTTT. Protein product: CASRTYTMDTEAFF. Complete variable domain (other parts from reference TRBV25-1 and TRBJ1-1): EADIYQTPRYLVIGTGKKITLECSQTMGHDKMYWYQQDPGMELHLIHYSYGVNSTEKGDLSSESTVSRIRTEHFPLTLESARPSHTSQYLCASRTYTMDTEAFFGQGTRLTVV.

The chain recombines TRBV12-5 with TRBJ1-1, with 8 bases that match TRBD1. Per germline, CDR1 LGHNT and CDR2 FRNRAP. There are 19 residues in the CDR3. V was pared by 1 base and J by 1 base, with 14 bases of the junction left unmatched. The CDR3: CASGLGQGSRMGSNTEAFF. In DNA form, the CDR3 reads TGTGCTAGTGGTTTGGGACAGGGGAGCCGCATGGGATCGAACACTGAAGCTTTCTTT.

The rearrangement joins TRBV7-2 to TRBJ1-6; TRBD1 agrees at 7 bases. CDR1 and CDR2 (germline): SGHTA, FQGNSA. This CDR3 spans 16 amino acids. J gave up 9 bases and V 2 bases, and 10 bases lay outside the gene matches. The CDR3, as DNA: TGTGCCAGCAGCTTACGGGGGGACAGACAGGGTTCACCCCTCCACTTT. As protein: CASSLRGDRQGSPLHF. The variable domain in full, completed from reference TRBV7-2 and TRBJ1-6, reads GAGVSQSPSNKVTEKGKDVELRCDPISGHTALYWYRQSLGQGLEFLIYFQGNSAPDKSGLPSDRFSAERTGGSVSTLTIQRTQQEDSAVYLCASSLRGDRQGSPLHFGNGTRLTVT.

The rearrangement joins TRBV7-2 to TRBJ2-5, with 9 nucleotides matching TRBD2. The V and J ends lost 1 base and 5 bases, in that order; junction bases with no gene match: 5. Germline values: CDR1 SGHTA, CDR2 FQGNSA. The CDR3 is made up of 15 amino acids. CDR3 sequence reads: CASSLVGGRGETQYF. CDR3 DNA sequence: TGTGCCAGCAGCTTAGTAGGCGGGAGGGGTGAGACCCAGTACTTC.

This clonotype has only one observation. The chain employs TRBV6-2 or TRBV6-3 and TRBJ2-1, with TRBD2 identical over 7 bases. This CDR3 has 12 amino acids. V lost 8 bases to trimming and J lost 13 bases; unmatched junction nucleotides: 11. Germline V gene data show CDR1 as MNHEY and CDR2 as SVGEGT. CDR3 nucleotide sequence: TGTGCCAGCTCCGGACTAGTTGGCATTCAGTTCTTC. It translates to CASSGLVGIQFF.

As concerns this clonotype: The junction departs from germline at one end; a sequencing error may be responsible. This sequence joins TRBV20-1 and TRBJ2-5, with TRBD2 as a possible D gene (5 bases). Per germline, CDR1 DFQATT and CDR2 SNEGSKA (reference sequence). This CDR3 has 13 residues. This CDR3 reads CSAPEGGREAQYF. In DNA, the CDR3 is TGCAGTGCTCCCGAGGGTGGTCGAGAGGCCCAGTACTTC.

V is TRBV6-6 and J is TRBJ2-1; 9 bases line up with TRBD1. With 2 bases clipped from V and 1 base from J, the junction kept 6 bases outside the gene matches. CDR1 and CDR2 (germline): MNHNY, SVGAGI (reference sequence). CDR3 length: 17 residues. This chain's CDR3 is CASSYPTGGGSYNEQFF. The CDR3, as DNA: TGTGCCAGCAGTTACCCGACAGGGGGAGGATCCTACAATGAGCAGTTCTTC.